This record looks at one T cell receptor beta chain sequence and its context. The data derive from a study of blood T cell repertoires in COVID-19. Study context: Some COVID-19 samples were acute and others convalescent; all came from the United States, Italy and Spain. From T cells, B-cell-depleted T cells, or PBMCs came the material, which was cDNA or gDNA.

The CDR3 has 14 amino acids. The J segment lost 3 bases and the V segment lost 5 bases, leaving 5 bases of the junction unmatched. Germline loops: CDR1 SGHRS, CDR2 YFSETQ. Per the original methods: Nucleated cell number was recorded as an estimate derived from reference gene primer amplification. Only in-frame clones appear in the TCRdb table, and some are missing; sequencing was by immunoSEQ multiplex PCR. V and J calls and clone size are given by that table; D and trimming were obtained from the DNA. Seen here are approximately 350,000 clones, 83% observed once, and the top ten hold just under 3%. The source is a man aged 25 to 40 with active or convalescent COVID-19. The sequencing input was peripheral blood. The chain joins TRBV5-1 to TRBJ1-1; the match to TRBD1 covers 9 bases. In DNA form, the CDR3 reads TGCGCCAGCAGAACAGGGGGCGCAGACACTGAAGCTTTCTTT. This sequence encodes CASRTGGADTEAFF. The whole variable domain, remainder taken from reference TRBV5-1 and TRBJ1-1, is KAGVTQTPRYLIKTRGQQVTLSCSPISGHRSVSWYQQTPGQGLQFLFEYFSETQRNKGNFPGRFSGRQFSNSRSEMNVSTLELGDSALYLCASRTGGADTEAFFGQGTRLTVV.